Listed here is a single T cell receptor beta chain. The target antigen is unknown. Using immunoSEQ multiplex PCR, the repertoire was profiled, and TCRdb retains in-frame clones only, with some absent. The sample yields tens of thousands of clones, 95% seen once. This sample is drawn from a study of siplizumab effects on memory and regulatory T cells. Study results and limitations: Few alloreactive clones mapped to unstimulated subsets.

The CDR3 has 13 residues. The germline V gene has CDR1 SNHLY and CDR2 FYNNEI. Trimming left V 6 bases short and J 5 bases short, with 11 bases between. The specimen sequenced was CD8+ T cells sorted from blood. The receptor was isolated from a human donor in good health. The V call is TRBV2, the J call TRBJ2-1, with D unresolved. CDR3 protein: CASSSGRNNEQFF. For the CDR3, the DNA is TGTGCCAGCAGCTCAGGACGCAACAATGAGCAGTTCTTC.